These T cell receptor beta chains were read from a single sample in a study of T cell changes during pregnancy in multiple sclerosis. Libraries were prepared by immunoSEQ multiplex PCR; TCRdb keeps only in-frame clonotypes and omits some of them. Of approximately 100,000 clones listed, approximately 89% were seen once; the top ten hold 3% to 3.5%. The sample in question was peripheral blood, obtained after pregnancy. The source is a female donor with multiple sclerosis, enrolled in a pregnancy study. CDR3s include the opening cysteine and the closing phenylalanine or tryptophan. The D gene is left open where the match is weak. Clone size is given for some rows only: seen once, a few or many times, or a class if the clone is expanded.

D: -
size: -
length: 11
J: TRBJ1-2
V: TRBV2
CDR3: CASRQGRGYTF
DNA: TGTGCCAGCCGGCAGGGGCGGGGCTACACCTTC

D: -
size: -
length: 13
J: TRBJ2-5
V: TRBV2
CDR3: CASKVRQVETQYF
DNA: TGTGCCAGCAAAGTGAGACAGGTAGAGACCCAGTACTTC

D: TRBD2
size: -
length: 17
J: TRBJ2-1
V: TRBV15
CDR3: CATSRASGESSYNEQFF
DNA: TGTGCCACCAGCAGGGCAAGCGGGGAGAGCTCCTACAATGAGCAGTTCTTC

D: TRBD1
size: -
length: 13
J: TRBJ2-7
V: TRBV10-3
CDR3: CAISATGVGEQYF
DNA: TGTGCCATCAGTGCGACAGGGGTTGGCGAGCAGTACTTC

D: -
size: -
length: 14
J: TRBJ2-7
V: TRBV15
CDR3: CATSRRDTVYEQYF
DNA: TGTGCCACCAGTCGCCGGGACACTGTCTACGAGCAGTACTTC

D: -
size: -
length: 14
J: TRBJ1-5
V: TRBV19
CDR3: CASSIIWQAQPQHF
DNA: TGTGCCAGTAGTATTATTTGGCAGGCTCAGCCCCAGCATTTT

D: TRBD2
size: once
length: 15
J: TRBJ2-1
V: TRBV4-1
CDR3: CASSLIASGGNEQFF
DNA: TGCGCCAGCAGCCTTATAGCTAGCGGGGGGAATGAGCAGTTCTTC

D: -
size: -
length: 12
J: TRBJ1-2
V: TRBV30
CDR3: CAWRRSIYGYTF
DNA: TGTGCCTGGAGGCGGAGTATCTATGGCTACACCTTC

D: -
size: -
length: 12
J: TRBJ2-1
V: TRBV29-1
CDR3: CSVLDNYNEQFF
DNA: TGCAGCGTCCTGGACAACTACAATGAGCAGTTCTTC

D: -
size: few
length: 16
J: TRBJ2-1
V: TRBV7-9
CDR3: CASSLVGGAGDNEQFF
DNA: TGTGCCAGCAGCTTAGTTGGGGGGGCCGGGGACAATGAGCAGTTCTTC

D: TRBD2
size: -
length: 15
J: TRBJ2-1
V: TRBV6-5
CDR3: CASSNSGGQYNEQFF
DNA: TGTGCCAGCAGTAATAGCGGGGGGCAATACAATGAGCAGTTCTTC

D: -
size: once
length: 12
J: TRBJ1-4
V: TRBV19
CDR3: CATRGIDEKLFF
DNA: TGTGCCACCAGGGGTATTGATGAAAAACTGTTTTTT

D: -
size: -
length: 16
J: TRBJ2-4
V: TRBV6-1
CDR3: CASSEDHPSTPNIQYF
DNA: TGTGCCAGCAGTGAAGATCATCCCTCCACTCCTAACATTCAGTACTTC

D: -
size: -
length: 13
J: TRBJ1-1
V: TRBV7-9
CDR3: CASSREGNTEAFF
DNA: TGTGCCAGCTCCCGGGAGGGGAACACTGAAGCTTTCTTT

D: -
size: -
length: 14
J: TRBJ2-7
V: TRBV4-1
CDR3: CASSQGETVHEQYF
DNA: TGCGCCAGCAGCCAAGGGGAGACGGTCCACGAGCAGTACTTC

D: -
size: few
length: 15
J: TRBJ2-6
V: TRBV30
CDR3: CAWSVGVPGANVLTF
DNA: TGTGCCTGGAGTGTAGGAGTACCTGGGGCCAACGTCCTGACTTTC

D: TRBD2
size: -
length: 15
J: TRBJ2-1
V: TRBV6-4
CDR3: CASSVGLAAYNEQFF
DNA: TGTGCCAGCAGCGTTGGACTAGCGGCATACAATGAGCAGTTCTTC

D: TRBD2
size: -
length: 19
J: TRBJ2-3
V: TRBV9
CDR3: CASSLEQVAGGPHTDTQYF
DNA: TGTGCCAGCAGTCTAGAGCAGGTAGCGGGGGGTCCTCACACAGATACGCAGTATTTT

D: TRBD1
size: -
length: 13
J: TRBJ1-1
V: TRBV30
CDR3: CALAQGVNTEAFF
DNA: TGTGCCTTAGCCCAGGGGGTGAACACTGAAGCTTTCTTT

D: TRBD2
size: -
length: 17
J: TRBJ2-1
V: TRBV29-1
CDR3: CSVEDPLAGGSYNEQFF
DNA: TGCAGCGTTGAGGACCCTCTAGCGGGGGGCTCCTACAATGAGCAGTTCTTC

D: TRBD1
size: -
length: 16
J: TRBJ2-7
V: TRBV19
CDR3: CASSRGTGGDYYEQYF
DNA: TGTGCCAGTAGCCGTGGGACAGGGGGCGACTACTACGAGCAGTACTTC

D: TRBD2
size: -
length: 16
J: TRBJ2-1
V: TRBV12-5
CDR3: CASGLVPGGAYNEQFF
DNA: TGTGCTAGTGGTTTGGTACCGGGGGGAGCCTACAATGAGCAGTTCTTC

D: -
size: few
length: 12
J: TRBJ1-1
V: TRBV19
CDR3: CASSWPGTEAFF
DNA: TGTGCCAGTTCTTGGCCTGGCACTGAAGCTTTCTTT

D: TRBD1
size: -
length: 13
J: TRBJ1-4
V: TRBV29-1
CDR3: CSVRGRGDEKLFF
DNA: TGCAGCGTCAGAGGCAGGGGGGATGAAAAACTGTTTTTT

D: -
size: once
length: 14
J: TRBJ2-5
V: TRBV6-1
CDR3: CASSETEYQETQYF
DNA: TGTGCCAGCAGTGAAACAGAGTACCAAGAGACCCAGTACTTC

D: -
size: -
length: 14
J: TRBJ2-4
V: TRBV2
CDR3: CAAEDNYGKNIQYF
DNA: TGTGCCGCGGAGGATAATTACGGCAAAAACATTCAGTACTTC

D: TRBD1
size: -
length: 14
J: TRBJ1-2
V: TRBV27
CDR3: CASSFGTGIYGYTF
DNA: TGTGCCAGCAGTTTCGGGACAGGAATCTATGGCTACACCTTC

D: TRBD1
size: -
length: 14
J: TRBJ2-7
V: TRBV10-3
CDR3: CAISRGTGNYEQYF
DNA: TGTGCCATCAGTAGGGGGACAGGGAACTACGAGCAGTACTTC

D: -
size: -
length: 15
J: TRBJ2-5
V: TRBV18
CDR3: CASSPQGSKEETQYF
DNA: TGTGCCAGCTCACCACAGGGGTCGAAGGAAGAGACCCAGTACTTC

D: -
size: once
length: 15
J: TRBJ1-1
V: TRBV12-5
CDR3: CASGLGDSRFTEAFF
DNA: TGTGCTAGTGGTTTAGGGGACTCCAGGTTCACTGAAGCTTTCTTT

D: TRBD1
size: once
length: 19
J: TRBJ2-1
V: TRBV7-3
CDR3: CASSLPTGTRNRGSNEQFF
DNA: TGTGCCAGCAGCCTTCCAACCGGGACACGGAACAGGGGTAGCAATGAGCAGTTCTTC